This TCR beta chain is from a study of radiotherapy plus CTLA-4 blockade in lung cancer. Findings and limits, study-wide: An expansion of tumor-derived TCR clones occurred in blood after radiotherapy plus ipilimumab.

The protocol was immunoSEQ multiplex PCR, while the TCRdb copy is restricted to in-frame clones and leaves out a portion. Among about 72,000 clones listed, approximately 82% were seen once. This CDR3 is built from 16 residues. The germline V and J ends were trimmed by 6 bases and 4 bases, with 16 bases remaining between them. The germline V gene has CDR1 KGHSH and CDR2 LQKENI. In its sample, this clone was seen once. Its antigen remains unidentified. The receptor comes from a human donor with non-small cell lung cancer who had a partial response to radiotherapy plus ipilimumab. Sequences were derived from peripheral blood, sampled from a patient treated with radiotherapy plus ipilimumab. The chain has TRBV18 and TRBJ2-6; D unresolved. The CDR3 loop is CASSNQRVTGANVLTF. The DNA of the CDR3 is TGTGCCAGCTCGAACCAACGGGTTACCGGGGCCAACGTCCTGACTTTC.